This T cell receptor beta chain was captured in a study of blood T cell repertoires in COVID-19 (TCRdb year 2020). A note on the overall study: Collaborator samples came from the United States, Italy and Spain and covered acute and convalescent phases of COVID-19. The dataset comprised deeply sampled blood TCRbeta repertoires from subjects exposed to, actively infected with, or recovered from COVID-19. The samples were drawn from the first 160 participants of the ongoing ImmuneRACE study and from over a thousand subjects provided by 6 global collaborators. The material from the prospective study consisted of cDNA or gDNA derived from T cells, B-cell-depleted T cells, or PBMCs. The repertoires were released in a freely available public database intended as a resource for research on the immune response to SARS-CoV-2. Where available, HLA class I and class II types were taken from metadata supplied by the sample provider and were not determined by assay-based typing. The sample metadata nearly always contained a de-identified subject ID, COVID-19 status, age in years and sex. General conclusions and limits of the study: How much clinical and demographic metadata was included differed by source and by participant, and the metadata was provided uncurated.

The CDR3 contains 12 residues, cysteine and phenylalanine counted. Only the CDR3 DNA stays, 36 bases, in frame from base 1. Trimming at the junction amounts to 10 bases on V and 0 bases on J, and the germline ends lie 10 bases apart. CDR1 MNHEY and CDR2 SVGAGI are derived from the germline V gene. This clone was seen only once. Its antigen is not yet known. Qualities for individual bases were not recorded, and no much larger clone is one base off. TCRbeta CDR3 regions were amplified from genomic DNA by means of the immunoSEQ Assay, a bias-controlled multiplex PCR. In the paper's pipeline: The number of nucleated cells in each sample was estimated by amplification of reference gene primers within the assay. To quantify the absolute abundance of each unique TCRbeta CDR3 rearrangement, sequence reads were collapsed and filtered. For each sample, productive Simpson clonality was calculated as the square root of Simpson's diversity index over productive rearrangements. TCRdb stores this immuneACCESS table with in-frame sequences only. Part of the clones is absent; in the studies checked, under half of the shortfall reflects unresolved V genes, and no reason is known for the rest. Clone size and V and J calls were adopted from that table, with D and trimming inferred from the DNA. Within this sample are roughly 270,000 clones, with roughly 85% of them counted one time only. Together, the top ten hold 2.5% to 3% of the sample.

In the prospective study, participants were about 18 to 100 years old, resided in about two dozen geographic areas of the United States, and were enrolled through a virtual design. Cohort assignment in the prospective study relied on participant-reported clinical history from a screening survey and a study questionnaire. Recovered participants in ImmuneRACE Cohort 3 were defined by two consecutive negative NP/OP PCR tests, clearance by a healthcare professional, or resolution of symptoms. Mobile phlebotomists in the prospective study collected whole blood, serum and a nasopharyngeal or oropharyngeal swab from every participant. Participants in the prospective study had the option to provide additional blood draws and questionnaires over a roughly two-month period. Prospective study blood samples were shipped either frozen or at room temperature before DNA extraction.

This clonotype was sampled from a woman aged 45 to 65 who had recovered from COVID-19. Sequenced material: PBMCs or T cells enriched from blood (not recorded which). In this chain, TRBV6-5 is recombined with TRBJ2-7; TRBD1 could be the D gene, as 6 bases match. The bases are TGTGCCACCCGGGACAACTCCTACGAGCAGTACTTC. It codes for CATRDNSYEQYF.